The T cell receptor (beta chain) under discussion was sequenced for a study of OX40 agonist ivuxolimab in advanced cancers. Study-level background: Ivuxolimab was delivered to patients intravenously every 2 weeks at doses spanning 0.01 to 10 mg/kg. It was permissible to have had prior anti-PD-1, anti-PD-L1 or anti-CTLA-4 therapy, and over 35% had some.

The method was immunoSEQ multiplex PCR; TCRdb's version includes in-frame clones alone and lacks a portion of them. The sample gives tens of thousands of clones, roughly 90% of which show up once; around 3.5% is in the top ten. Study-wide findings and caveats: The mean number of expanded clones was higher in CD8+ T cells than in CD4+.

Baseline, cycle 4 day 1, and cycle 7 day 1 were the blood sampling points. In regard to this clone: The antigen remains undetermined.

Germline lookup yields CDR1 MNHNY and CDR2 SVGAGI (reference sequence). The CDR3 runs 13 residues. The ends lost 7 bases at V and 6 bases at J; junction bases unmatched: 8. The source was CD4+ or CD8+ T cells sorted from blood, collected in a trial of the OX40 agonist ivuxolimab. This clonotype originated in an adult with an advanced solid tumor such as melanoma, head and neck, liver or kidney cancer. The chain is built from TRBV6-6 and TRBJ2-7; the match to TRBD1 covers 8 bases. The CDR3 sequence is CASNQGAGGEQYF. CDR3 DNA: TGTGCCAGCAACCAGGGGGCCGGTGGCGAGCAGTACTTC.